This T cell receptor (beta chain) was documented in a study of T cell responses to AZD1222 COVID-19 vaccine. About the study: Doses given second, at about 4 or about 12 weeks, were pooled.

This clone was counted a few times. The antigen is not known. The repertoire was sequenced with immunoSEQ multiplex PCR; TCRdb's copy has only in-frame clones and lacks some. Of about 140,000 clones detected, approximately 90% appear once; the ten largest clones hold approximately 2.6%. V dropped 7 bases and J dropped 5; count of bases not matched to a gene: 10. This CDR3 is built from 14 residues. The germline V gene has CDR1 MNHEY and CDR2 SVGAGI. The study's findings and limits: White British donors predominated, females outnumbered males, and clonal diversity was possibly underestimated. Unmutated variant regions are reportedly targeted by nearly half of spike-specific TCRs.

This specimen consisted of peripheral blood, obtained on day 0 of AZD1222 vaccination. V gene TRBV6-5 combines with J gene TRBJ2-5; 7 bases agree with TRBD2. The TCR sequence derives from an adult in good health. The CDR3 here is CASMEWGGEETQYF. CDR3 bases: TGTGCCAGCATGGAATGGGGGGGGGAGGAGACCCAGTACTTC.